This entry features one TCR beta chain sequence. The data were obtained in a study of T cell responses to AZD1222 COVID-19 vaccine. The CDR3 runs 15 residues. Germline V gene data show CDR1 as MNHNS and CDR2 as SASEGT. V lost 2 bases, J lost 0 bases, and 8 bases lay in between. Data came from immunoSEQ multiplex PCR; TCRdb stores just in-frame clones and leaves some out. The sample records some 120,000 clones, about 90% being singletons. The rearrangement joins TRBV6-1 to TRBJ2-1, with D perhaps matching TRBD1 or TRBD2 (5 bases each). The sequencing here drew on peripheral blood, taken on day 0 of AZD1222 vaccination. The TCR originated in an adult in good health. CDR3 sequence: CASSEWGSSYNEQFF. The DNA of the CDR3 is TGTGCCAGCAGTGAATGGGGGAGCTCCTACAATGAGCAGTTCTTC.